A single sample is the source of the 20 T cell receptor beta chains below, sequenced in a study of OX40 agonist ivuxolimab in advanced cancers. Assay used: immunoSEQ multiplex PCR; TCRdb lists only in-frame clones, some missing. The sample holds about 70,000 clones, approximately 89% seen once. Here the sequenced sample was CD4+ or CD8+ T cells sorted from blood, taken in a trial of the OX40 agonist ivuxolimab. All receptors derive from an adult with an advanced solid tumor such as melanoma, head and neck, liver or kidney cancer.

V is TRBV9 and J is TRBJ1-2; D unclear. V lost 5 bases, J lost 2 bases, and 4 bases lay in between. Germline loops: CDR1 SGDLS, CDR2 YYNGEE. The CDR3 sequence is 11 residues long. For the CDR3, the DNA is TGTGCCAGCAGGGACAACTATGGCTACACCTTC. Translation: CASRDNYGYTF.

The chain couples TRBV6-5 to TRBJ1-2; unclear D gene. Trimming pared 6 bases from V and 3 bases from J, leaving 11 bases between. CDR1 MNHEY and CDR2 SVGAGI come from the germline V gene. The CDR3 covers 13 residues. The CDR3 is CASSSTWDYGYTF. Here the CDR3 DNA reads TGTGCCAGCAGCAGCACTTGGGACTATGGCTACACCTTC.

The chain is built from TRBV13 and TRBJ2-7, with 7 bases lining up with TRBD1. Germline CDR1 and CDR2: PRHDT and FYEKMQ (reference sequence). The V and J ends lost 7 bases and 5 bases, in that order; junction bases with no gene match: 11. This CDR3 comprises 14 residues. The CDR3 loop is CASKRGTVVDEQYF. CDR3 nucleotide sequence: TGTGCCAGCAAAAGAGGGACAGTGGTTGACGAGCAGTACTTC.

This chain links TRBV11-3 with TRBJ2-1, with D perhaps matching TRBD2 (5 bases). V was shortened by 0 bases and J by 9 bases, with 9 bases between the two germline ends. Germline CDR1 is SGHNT and CDR2 is YENEEA. The CDR3 contains 13 residues. The CDR3 coding sequence is TGTGCCAGCAGCTTAGATGCGGGCCGTGAGCAGTTCTTC. Translated: CASSLDAGREQFF. Supplemented by reference TRBV11-3 and TRBJ2-1, the full variable domain reads EAGVVQSPRYKIIEKKQPVAFWCNPISGHNTLYWYLQNLGQGPELLIRYENEEAVDDSQLPKDRFSAERLKGVDSTLKIQPAELGDSAVYLCASSLDAGREQFFGPGTRLTVL.

This sequence joins TRBV7-9 and TRBJ2-2; weak D call: TRBD1 (5 bases). CDR3 length equals 15 residues. In germline, CDR1 is SEHNR, CDR2 FQNEAQ (reference sequence). Trimming took 5 bases from V and 5 from J, leaving 15 bases between them. For the CDR3, the DNA is TGTGCCAGCAGCGCGAGACAGCTGTGGACCGGGGAGCTGTTTTTT. Protein sequence: CASSARQLWTGELFF.

The chain links TRBV2 to TRBJ2-5, with 7 bases identical to TRBD1. The CDR3 loop spans 12 amino acids. CDR1 is SNHLY and CDR2 is FYNNEI in the germline V gene. Unmatched junction bases numbered 3, after V lost 6 bases and J lost 5 bases. Here the CDR3 reads CASRDRSETQYF. The CDR3 DNA reads TGTGCCAGCAGGGACAGGTCTGAGACCCAGTACTTC.

V gene TRBV28 combines with J gene TRBJ1-3; no firm D call. This CDR3 contains 13 residues. The V gene lost 3 bases and the J gene lost 4 bases, with 7 bases spanning the gap. Per the germline V gene, CDR1 is MDHEN and CDR2 is SYDVKM. CDR3 in amino acids: CASSLNGGNTIYF. For the CDR3, the DNA is TGTGCCAGCAGTTTGAATGGGGGAAACACCATATATTTT.

The chain carries TRBV10-3 and TRBJ1-6; 9 nucleotides align to TRBD1. In germline, CDR1 is ENHRY, CDR2 SYGVKD. This CDR3 is built from 12 residues. Germline trimming cut 8 bases from V and 10 bases from J; bases unmatched to any gene: 3. CDR3: CAIGDRDSPLHF. DNA of the CDR3: TGTGCCATCGGGGACAGGGACTCACCCCTCCACTTT.

This rearrangement joins TRBV28 to TRBJ2-7, with TRBD1 matching 7 bases. Trimming removed 4 bases from V and 1 base from J; junction bases left unmatched: 10. Per the germline V gene, CDR1 is MDHEN and CDR2 is SYDVKM. This CDR3 is 16 amino acids long. The CDR3 DNA reads as TGTGCCAGCAGTTCCCCCGGGCAGGGGGAATCCTACGAGCAGTACTTC. This sequence encodes CASSSPGQGESYEQYF.

This rearrangement joins TRBV7-8 to TRBJ2-6; TRBD1 matches at 7 bases. In germline, CDR1 is SGHVS, CDR2 FQNEAQ. The CDR3 runs to 19 residues. The junction had 15 bases not matched to a gene; V was cut back by 5 bases and J by 2 bases. The DNA for the CDR3 is TGTGCCAGCAGCCCTTACAGGGGATCCCCTAAGGCTGGGGCCAACGTCCTGACTTTC. Protein: CASSPYRGSPKAGANVLTF.

The chain uses TRBV14 and TRBJ1-5; the D gene is possibly TRBD1 (5 bases). Germline V gene lookup returns CDR1 SGHDN and CDR2 FVKESK. Trimming took off 4 bases at V and 5 bases at J, with 12 bases between the two ends. This CDR3 spans 14 amino acids. The CDR3 DNA sequence: TGTGCCAGCAGCCTCGGGGGGGGAGATCAGCCCCAGCATTTT. Its protein is CASSLGGGDQPQHF.

The chain joins TRBV9 to TRBJ2-7; TRBD2 matches 8 bases. This CDR3 contains 14 residues. Germline V gene lookup returns CDR1 SGDLS and CDR2 YYNGEE. The J segment lost 6 bases and the V segment lost 0 bases, leaving 5 bases of the junction unmatched. CDR3 coding DNA: TGTGCCAGCAGCGTAGAGTCGGGAGGGCGCGAGCAGTACTTC. It yields the protein CASSVESGGREQYF.

The chain joins TRBV21-1 to TRBJ1-4; the table calls TRBD1, which could not be checked here. TRBV21-1 is annotated as a pseudogene. This CDR3 is 18 amino acids long. CDR3 in DNA: TGTGCCAGCAGCATACCCGAAAGGCGAGCAGGCCTTAATGAAAAACTGTTTTTT. It specifies CASSIPERRAGLNEKLFF.

This chain joins TRBV4-2 and TRBJ1-4; D is ambiguous. CDR1 is LGHNA and CDR2 is YNFKEQ in the germline V gene. The V gene lost 2 bases and the J gene lost 7 bases, with 8 bases spanning the gap. The CDR3 spans 13 residues. CDR3 nucleotide sequence: TGTGCCAGCAGCCAACTGACGGTTGAAAAACTGTTTTTT. It specifies CASSQLTVEKLFF.

This clone was seen just once. The V call is TRBV7-6, the J call TRBJ2-7, with D perhaps TRBD1 or TRBD2 (5 bases each). This CDR3 has 15 residues. The germline gives CDR1 SGHVS, CDR2 FNYEAQ. V lost 5 bases to trimming and J lost 5 bases, with 19 bases between them. CDR3 protein: CASSRGAQTTDEQYF. The CDR3 DNA sequence: TGTGCCAGCAGCCGAGGGGCCCAGACCACGGACGAGCAGTACTTC.

This clone was detected a few times. This chain links TRBV7-2 with TRBJ2-6; D gene ambiguous. The CDR3 length is 14 residues. Trimming pared 0 bases from V and 8 bases from J, leaving 8 bases between. The germline V gene has CDR1 SGHTA and CDR2 FQGNSA. CDR3 sequence (DNA): TGTGCCAGCAGCTTAGCGTTGTCTACCAACGTCCTGACTTTC. Protein sequence: CASSLALSTNVLTF.

The chain joins TRBV11-2 to TRBJ2-1, with no clear D. Germline V gene lookup returns CDR1 SGHAT and CDR2 FQNNGV. This CDR3 has 15 amino acids. Trimming stripped 1 base from V and 6 bases from J, with 13 bases between. Written as DNA, the CDR3 is TGTGCCAGCAGCTTAGGGCAGGTAGCCTCCAATGAGCAGTTCTTC. Amino acid sequence: CASSLGQVASNEQFF.

The chain couples TRBV11-2 to TRBJ2-1; D perhaps matches TRBD2 (7 bases). The V end was cut by 4 bases, the J end by 6 bases, with 10 bases between. Germline V gene lookup returns CDR1 SGHAT and CDR2 FQNNGV. This CDR3 is built from 13 residues. CDR3 in DNA: TGTGCCAGCAGCTCCGGGGGGCCCAATGAGCAGTTCTTC. Amino acid sequence: CASSSGGPNEQFF.

The chain couples TRBV10-1 to TRBJ2-2; D unresolved. Trimming stripped 6 bases from V and 1 base from J, with 6 bases between. Germline V CDR1 and CDR2: WNHNN, SYGVQD (reference sequence). The CDR3 is 13 residues long. DNA for the CDR3: TGCGCCAGCAGGCATGAGAACACCGGGGAGCTGTTTTTT. Its translation: CASRHENTGELFF.

The V and J genes are TRBV21-1 and TRBJ2-7; TRBD1, the D gene given by the table, was not confirmed from the DNA. TRBV21-1 is a pseudogene. The CDR3 has 15 residues. CDR3 in amino acids: CASSKDRRLSYEQYF. The CDR3 coding sequence is TGTGCCAGCAGCAAAGACAGACGGCTCTCCTACGAGCAGTACTTC.